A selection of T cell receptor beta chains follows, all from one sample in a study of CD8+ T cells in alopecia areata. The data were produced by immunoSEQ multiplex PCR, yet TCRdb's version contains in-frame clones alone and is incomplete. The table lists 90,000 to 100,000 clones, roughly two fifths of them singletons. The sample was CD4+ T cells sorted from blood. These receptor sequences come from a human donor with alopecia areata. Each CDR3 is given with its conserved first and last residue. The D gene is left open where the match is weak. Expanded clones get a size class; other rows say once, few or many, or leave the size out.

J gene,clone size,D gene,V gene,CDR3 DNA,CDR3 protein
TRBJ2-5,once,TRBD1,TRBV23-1,TGCGCCAGCTCAACCGAGGGACAGGACAGGGGTGATTTGGAGACCCAGTACTTC,CASSTEGQDRGDLETQYF
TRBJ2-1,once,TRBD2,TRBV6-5,TGTGCCAGCAGGCGCACTAGCGGGGGATACAATGAGCAGTTCTTC,CASRRTSGGYNEQFF
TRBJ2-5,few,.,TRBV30,TGTGCCTGGACAGGGGCGCAAGAGACCCAGTACTTC,CAWTGAQETQYF
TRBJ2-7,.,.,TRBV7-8,TGTGCCAGCAGCTCTCAAGGGGGTCGCACCTACGAGCAGTACTTC,CASSSQGGRTYEQYF
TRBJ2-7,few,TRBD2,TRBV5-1,TGCGCCAGCAGCTTGAGCTTTGCGGGAGGACTCTCCTACGAGCAGTACTTC,CASSLSFAGGLSYEQYF
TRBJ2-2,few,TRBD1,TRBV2,TGTGCCAGCAGTCTGACAGGGGGCACCGGGGAGCTGTTTTTT,CASSLTGGTGELFF
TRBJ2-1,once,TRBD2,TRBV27,TGTGCCAGCACTTCAACGGGGGGTTCCTACAATGAGCAGTTCTTC,CASTSTGGSYNEQFF
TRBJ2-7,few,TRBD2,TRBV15,TGTGCCACCAGCAAAATTAGCGGGGAGGGCTCCTACGAGCAGTACTTC,CATSKISGEGSYEQYF
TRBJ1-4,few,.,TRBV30,TGTGCCTGGAGTGTCGGTAGGCACGCAACTAATGAAAAACTGTTTTTT,CAWSVGRHATNEKLFF
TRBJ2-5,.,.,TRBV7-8,TGTGCCAGCAGCTTAGTTGACACGATGTACCAAGAGACCCAGTACTTC,CASSLVDTMYQETQYF
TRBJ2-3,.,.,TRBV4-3,TGCGCCAGCAGCCAAGATTCGACCAACCCCACAGATACGCAGTATTTT,CASSQDSTNPTDTQYF
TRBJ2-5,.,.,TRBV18,TGTGCCAGCTCACCACTTGTCGGGGCTCACCAAGAGACCCAGTACTTC,CASSPLVGAHQETQYF
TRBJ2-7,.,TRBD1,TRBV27,TGTGCCAGCAGTGGCAGGGGGTACGAGCAGTACTTC,CASSGRGYEQYF
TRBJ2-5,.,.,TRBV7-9,TGTGCCAGCAGTCCCCGGACAGTTGAGACCCAGTACTTC,CASSPRTVETQYF
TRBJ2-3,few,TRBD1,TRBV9,TGTGCCAGCAGCCCCCAGACAGGGCTGGCAGATACGCAGTATTTT,CASSPQTGLADTQYF
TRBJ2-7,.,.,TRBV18,TGTGCCAGCTCACCCGAGTACGAGCAGTACTTC,CASSPEYEQYF
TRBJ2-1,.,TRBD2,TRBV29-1,TGCAGCGTTGAAGCTAGCGGGACTGGCAATGAGCAGTTCTTC,CSVEASGTGNEQFF
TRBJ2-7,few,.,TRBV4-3,TGCGCCAGCAGCCAAGAACTAGCCGGCTACGAGCAGTACTTC,CASSQELAGYEQYF
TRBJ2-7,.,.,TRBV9,TGTGCCAGCAGCGTAGCAGGGTCTGGCGAGCAGTACTTC,CASSVAGSGEQYF
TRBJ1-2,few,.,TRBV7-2,TGTGCCAGCAGCCCGGGCGATGACTATGGCTACACCTTC,CASSPGDDYGYTF
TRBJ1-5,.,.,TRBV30,TGTGCCTGGAGTCAAGATTCCAATAGCAATCAGCCCCAGCATTTT,CAWSQDSNSNQPQHF
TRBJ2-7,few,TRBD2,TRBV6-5,TGTGCCAGCAGTACTAGCGTGAGCTCCTACGAGCAGTACTTC,CASSTSVSSYEQYF
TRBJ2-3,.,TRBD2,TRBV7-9,TGTGCCAGCAGCTCCCCGGGACTAGCGGGAGGTAGTACGGATACGCAGTATTTT,CASSSPGLAGGSTDTQYF
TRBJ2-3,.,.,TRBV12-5,TGTGCTAGTGGTTCGCCGGGACCCACAGATACGCAGTATTTT,CASGSPGPTDTQYF